This T cell receptor beta chain comes out of a study of beta chain features in type 1 diabetes (dated by TCRdb to 2016 to 2019). In terms of the full investigation: Mean age, gender distribution, total cell number and subset yield did not differ between patients and healthy donors. Across all samples, approximately 98,000,000 sorted cells were examined, and cell number per subset correlated strongly with RNA yield. In the study, recently diagnosed type 1 diabetes patients and matched healthy donors were compared on the TCRB repertoires of their sorted circulating CD4+ T cell subsets. Regulatory and stem cell-like memory subsets were obtained from only 8 patients and roughly 8 healthy donors, while naive and central memory subsets were obtained from all 30 or so donors. What the study reported, not specific to this receptor: At VDJ recombination sites, type 1 diabetes patients had fewer insertions and more deleted nucleotides, which implies abnormalities in thymic rearrangement. Because small numbers of individuals were included in the HLA sub-analyses, any influence of HLA type on TCRB rearrangement was left unresolved. Type 1 diabetes patients showed a moderate but significant shortening of TCRB CDR3 length in all four CD4+ subsets. Sequencing cDNA rather than genomic DNA could over-represent highly expressing activated cells, although activation and CD3 levels did not differ between groups. Shorter templates might have been favored by PCR, but patient and control samples were amplified and corrected together, so both groups would have been affected equally by any skew. The naive, central memory and regulatory TCRB repertoires appeared to resemble one another more closely among patients than among healthy donors.

The High Capacity cDNA Reverse Transcription Kit was used to reverse transcribe all of the isolated RNA, meaning that expressed TCRB transcripts were what got sequenced. Naive, central memory and regulatory T cell samples underwent deep immunoSEQ sequencing, averaging about 3.3 million total reads per sample. After sorted cells were lysed in RLT buffer, RNA was extracted with DNase-treated RNeasy Micro or Mini kits, with the choice depending on cell number. Each cell subset was processed on its own to prevent cross-contamination, while patient and healthy donor samples were processed together. The immunoSEQ multiplex PCR was used to amplify TCRB sequences from cDNA, generating 87-bp fragments that spanned the CDR3 region. The amplicons were sequenced using the Illumina HiSeq platform. Per the authors' processing: Synthetic template baselines were used to correct PCR bias computationally, reads within Hamming distance 2 were collapsed together, and singletons that could not be merged were discarded. Reads were aligned to IMGT to assign V, D and J genes, CDR3 length, and insertions or deletions at six rearrangement sites. Within each subset, clonotype counts were normalized to the number of sorted cells before true diversity and Gini coefficients were calculated with the tcR R package. The overlap coefficient, calculated on TCRB nucleotide sequences, was used to quantify repertoire sharing. Out-of-frame TCRB sequences from naive cells were analyzed as a proxy for the pre-selection repertoire. TCRdb stores this immuneACCESS table with in-frame sequences only. Part of the clones is absent; in the studies checked, under half of the shortfall reflects unresolved V genes, and no reason is known for the rest. That table is the source of V, J and clone size, and D and trimming were worked out from the DNA. The sample table lists 900,000 or so clones, 15% to 20% of them with a count of one. The top ten hold roughly 0.025% of the sample.

This clone was detected a few times. Its antigen is not yet known. Within one base of it there is no much larger clone, and no base qualities were kept. From each donor, a single peripheral blood sample of around 0.12 L on average was drawn into heparinised tubes. A BD FACSAria II was used to sort naive, central memory, regulatory and stem cell-like memory CD4+ T cells with a panel that included CD45RO, CCR7, CD25, CD127, CD95 and CD27. A purity above 95% was achieved for all sorted populations. PBMCs were isolated immediately by Lymphoprep density gradient centrifugation and stained directly without culture. So that batch effects would be minimized, each experiment stained and sorted samples in pairs, pairing one healthy donor with one patient. The material sequenced was naive CD4+ T cells from blood. The label giving this sample's cell subset or site can be read as: true naive CD4+ T cells. The receptor was derived from a woman aged 18-30 years in good health.

The CDR3 protein: CASSQSDRGFGTGELFF. The nucleotides are TGTGCCAGCAGTCAATCCGACAGGGGATTTGGCACCGGGGAGCTGTTTTTT. The sequence is built from TRBV28 and TRBJ2-2; 8 bases in the middle match TRBD1. Trimmed from V: 5 bases; trimmed from J: 4 bases; junction bases lacking a gene match: 12. Per the germline V gene, MDHEN is the CDR1 and SYDVKM is the CDR2. From cysteine to phenylalanine, the CDR3 is 17 amino acids long. Only the CDR3 part of the read is kept: 51 bases, read in frame from the first base. Beyond the CDR3, the reference TRBV28 and TRBJ2-2 genes provide the residues; the full variable domain reads: DVKVTQSSRYLVKRTGEKVFLECVQDMDHENMFWYRQDPGLGLRLIYFSYDVKMKEKGDIPEGYSVSREKKERFSLILESASTNQTSMYLCASSQSDRGFGTGELFFGEGSRLTVL.